Below, one TCR beta chain is given with its context. This sample is drawn from a study of blood T cell repertoires in COVID-19. Study as a whole: Acute-phase and convalescent COVID-19 samples originated in the United States, Italy and Spain. PBMCs, B-cell-depleted T cells, or T cells were the source of the cDNA or gDNA that made up the material.

The authors' processing: Amplifying reference gene primers gave estimates of nucleated cell counts. TCRdb keeps only in-frame clones here, not all; method: immunoSEQ multiplex PCR. Clone size and the V and J calls come from that table; the DNA yielded D and trimming. The table includes roughly 320,000 clones, 85% to 90% detected once. Looked up from germline, CDR1 is LNHDA and CDR2 is SQIVND (reference sequence). The V end was cut by 1 base, the J end by 2 bases, with 17 bases between. CDR3 length: 17 residues. Sequencing used peripheral blood. The sequence derives from a man in his 70s with acute or convalescent COVID-19. The chain couples TRBV19 to TRBJ1-1, with D possibly TRBD1 on 5 matching bases. The CDR3 protein is CASSIGQGRIGNTEAFF. The CDR3 DNA sequence: TGTGCCAGTAGTATAGGCCAGGGAAGGATTGGAAACACTGAAGCTTTCTTT.